This T cell receptor (beta chain) was documented in a study of PD-1 blockade in classical Hodgkin lymphoma (dated by TCRdb to the early 2020s). Broadly, across the study: Nivolumab dosing was 3 mg/kg intravenously every 2 weeks, continuing until either disease progression or unacceptable toxicity. A peripheral blood immune signature of response to PD-1 blockade in classical Hodgkin lymphoma was defined using TCR beta sequencing and CyTOF.

In the paper's terms, the time point label means: cycle 4 day 1 (C4D1), after less than 7 weeks of nivolumab. All trial patients had relapsed after autologous stem cell transplantation, with cohorts A, B and C differing in prior brentuximab vedotin exposure. The trial cohort included more than 55 patients with relapsed/refractory classical Hodgkin lymphoma, and each patient had a best overall response of complete response, partial response or progressive disease. Single-agent nivolumab was administered to trial patients in the multi-cohort phase II CheckMate 205 trial. An independent review committee assessed best overall response by applying the 2007 International Working Group response criteria. Trial PBMCs were collected just before the start of nivolumab (C1D1) and during therapy at cycle 2 day 1 and cycle 4 day 1. Peripheral blood was collected in 8 mL Vacutainer Cell Preparation Tubes, from which PBMCs were isolated by centrifugation and then cryopreserved.

Broad study findings and their caveats: The study was restricted to a single clinical trial cohort, and the causes of repertoire differences, possibly disease activity or prior therapy, were left undefined. Patients starting nivolumab less than 1 year after ASCT had lower diversity and were excluded from later analyses to avoid confounding by immune reconstitution. Trial patients achieving complete response had baseline diversity similar to newly diagnosed patients, whereas partial responders and progressors had significantly lower diversity. Baseline TCR diversity was reported to be lower in newly diagnosed patients than in healthy donors and to be lower still in relapsed/refractory patients. By C4D1, a significant rise was seen in CD4+ TCR diversity but not in CD8+ TCR diversity (p=0.0027 vs p=0.16), and the rise was most apparent among complete responders (p=0.02).

The CDR3 starts with the cysteine, ends with the phenylalanine, and has 13 residues. This entry keeps only the CDR3 DNA: 39 bases, framed from base 1. CDR1 and CDR2, looked up from the germline V gene (reference sequence), are MNHEY and SMNVEV. V is shortened by 3 bases, J by 3 bases, and the region joining them spans 6 bases. Comments on this clone: The antigen this receptor binds is unknown. It has no much larger one-base neighbor in the sample; base qualities were not kept.

The Qiagen DNeasy kit was used to extract genomic DNA from unsorted PBMCs and from the negatively selected CD4+ and CD8+ fractions. TCR beta CDR3 regions were amplified by immunoSEQ multiplex PCR using primers annealing to V and J segments. A synthetic immune receptor repertoire was used to minimize amplification bias, and remaining bias was computationally removed after sequencing. In the original analysis: Repertoire diversity was quantified as the Shannon entropy index using custom Python scripts. The unsorted, CD4+ and CD8+ repertoires were each analyzed separately, with the exception of combined analyses, where CD4+ and CD8+ sequences were merged in silico. Clonal expansion was defined as at least a 2-fold frequency increase after treatment relative to C1D1, with a pseudocount of 0.5 for undetected baseline clones. Clones with 0 or 1 copy at C1D1 were classified as singleton clones, and clones with 2 or more copies were classified as non-singleton clones. By matching protein sequences in sorted samples from the same patient, clones expanded in unsorted samples were annotated as CD4+, CD8+ or unknown. Wilcoxon tests on paired samples were used to test diversity changes from C1D1 to C4D1. TCRdb stores this immuneACCESS table with in-frame sequences only. Part of the clones is absent; in the studies checked, under half of the shortfall reflects unresolved V genes, and no reason is known for the rest. V, J and clone size are taken as reported in that table, and D and trimming were inferred from the DNA itself. The sample contains around 23,000 clones, 85% to 90% of them found a single time. The ten biggest clones cover more than 10% of the sample.

Sequencing used peripheral blood mononuclear cells (PBMCs), obtained before the fourth cycle of nivolumab. The rearrangement combines TRBV27 with TRBJ2-1; a confident D gene designation cannot be given. The receptor was isolated from a human donor with classical Hodgkin lymphoma. The sequenced DNA: TGTGCCAGCAGTTTGGGAATCTACAATGAGCAGTTCTTC. It translates to CASSLGIYNEQFF.